The 18 T cell receptor beta chains presented below share a single source sample, sequenced in a study of blood T cell repertoires in COVID-19. Generated by immunoSEQ multiplex PCR, the TCRdb table keeps only in-frame clones and is missing some. The repertoire includes about 200,000 clones, approximately 80% of them detected once, and 7.8% sits in the top ten. Sequencing was performed on peripheral blood. Receptor source: a woman of 80 years or more with COVID-19, enrolled during active disease.

The J gene is TRBJ2-1, the V gene TRBV5-6, with TRBD1 matching 12 bases. Germline V gene lookup returns CDR1 SGHDT and CDR2 YYEEEE. The CDR3 is 15 amino acids. V shed 3 bases, J shed 4 bases, and the junction held 2 bases outside the gene matches. The CDR3 is CASSWDRGPYNEQFF. The CDR3 region has the DNA TGTGCCAGCAGCTGGGACAGGGGGCCTTACAATGAGCAGTTCTTC.

V is TRBV7-2 and J is TRBJ2-5; 8 bases are shared with TRBD2. The CDR3 runs to 15 residues. V was pared by 1 base and J by 4 bases, with 5 bases of the junction left unmatched. Germline V gene data show CDR1 as SGHTA and CDR2 as FQGNSA. The DNA for the CDR3 is TGTGCCAGCAGCTTAGGGGGGAGCGGGGGAGAGACCCAGTACTTC. Translated, it gives CASSLGGSGGETQYF.

The chain carries TRBV19 and TRBJ1-4; D not certain. The CDR3 is made up of 14 amino acids. Germline V gives CDR1 LNHDA, CDR2 SQIVND (reference sequence). Trimming left V 3 bases short and J 2 bases short, with 7 bases between. CDR3 residues: CASSISRTNEKLFF. DNA for the CDR3: TGTGCCAGTAGTATTAGTCGGACTAATGAAAAACTGTTTTTT.

The rearrangement joins TRBV5-1 to TRBJ1-4, with 8 positions matching TRBD1. V dropped 7 bases and J dropped 7; count of bases not matched to a gene: 9. CDR1 is SGHRS and CDR2 is YFSETQ in the germline V gene. The CDR3 consists of 14 residues. The CDR3 DNA reads as TGCGCCAGCGGTGAAACAGGGGGGGTTGAAAAACTGTTTTTT. It codes for CASGETGGVEKLFF.

In DNA form, the CDR3 reads TGTGCCAGCATGCCCGGGACAGGGGTATACGAGCAGTACTTC. As protein: CASMPGTGVYEQYF. The rearrangement links TRBV28 to TRBJ2-7; 10 positions match TRBD1. After removal of 7 bases from V and 4 bases from J, the junction contained 7 bases not matched to a gene. The CDR3 consists of 14 residues. The germline gives CDR1 MDHEN, CDR2 SYDVKM.

The gene calls are TRBV3-1 (or the pseudogene TRBV3-2) and TRBJ1-4, with TRBD1 identical over 9 bases. Trimming took 1 base from V and 6 from J; bases not matched to a gene: 6. The length of the CDR3 is 16 residues. In germline, CDR1 is LGHDT, CDR2 YNNKEL (reference sequence). CDR3 DNA: TGTGCCAGCAGCCAAGGAGGGACAGGGTTCTATGAAAAACTGTTTTTT. This codes for CASSQGGTGFYEKLFF.

The rearrangement links TRBV4-2 to TRBJ2-7, with D hard to call. V lost 0 bases and J 0 bases, leaving 6 bases between the germline ends. The length of the CDR3 is 14 residues. Germline loops: CDR1 LGHNA, CDR2 YNFKEQ. For the CDR3, the DNA is TGTGCCAGCAGCCAAGATTGGAGCTCCTACGAGCAGTACTTC. As protein: CASSQDWSSYEQYF.

The J gene is TRBJ2-5, the V gene TRBV5-8; TRBD1 matches 9 bases. CDR1 and CDR2 from the germline V gene are SGHTS and YDEGEE. The CDR3 is 14 residues long. With V trimmed by 4 bases and J by 1 base, 2 bases remained unmatched. This CDR3 is CASSRDRAQETQYF. CDR3 DNA: TGTGCCAGCAGCCGGGACAGGGCCCAAGAGACCCAGTACTTC.

The chain is built from TRBV7-2 and TRBJ1-2, with D possibly being TRBD1 (5 bases). CDR3 length equals 13 residues. V was trimmed by 0 bases and J by 8 bases, leaving 10 bases between them. CDR1 is SGHTA, CDR2 FQGNSA, per germline. CDR3 coding DNA: TGTGCCAGCAGCTTAGCGGGGGGTAGCGGCTACACCTTC. The encoded protein is CASSLAGGSGYTF.

V usage is TRBV5-1 and J usage is TRBJ2-3; D unresolved. Trimming took off 6 bases at V and 3 bases at J, with 17 bases between the two ends. Germline V gene lookup returns CDR1 SGHRS and CDR2 YFSETQ. The CDR3 is 15 amino acids. CDR3 sequence reads: CASTLDTPGTDTQYF. CDR3 DNA sequence: TGCGCCAGCACCCTCGACACCCCAGGAACAGATACGCAGTATTTT.

This chain connects TRBV19 to TRBJ1-1; no firm D call. The ends were cut back, 7 bases at V and 1 base at J, with 19 bases in the middle. This CDR3 is 16 amino acids long. The germline V gene encodes CDR1 LNHDA and CDR2 SQIVND (reference sequence). CDR3 loop: CASTETPGSGNTEAFF. DNA of the CDR3: TGTGCCAGTACCGAAACGCCGGGGTCCGGGAACACTGAAGCTTTCTTT.

The chain recombines TRBV3-1 (or the pseudogene TRBV3-2) with TRBJ2-7; 12 positions match TRBD2. The V gene's germline CDR1 is LGHDT and CDR2 YNNKEL (reference sequence). The ends lost 4 bases at V and 10 bases at J; junction bases unmatched: 11. The CDR3 is made up of 15 amino acids. CDR3 bases: TGTGCCAGCAGCCGAGGGGCGACTAGCGGGGGCTCCCAGTACTTC. Protein product: CASSRGATSGGSQYF.

The chain is built from TRBV6-4 and TRBJ2-1; 8 nucleotides agree with TRBD2. The CDR3 spans 15 residues. Germline V gives CDR1 MRHNA, CDR2 SNTAGT. The J segment lost 4 bases and the V segment lost 6 bases, leaving 8 bases of the junction unmatched. The CDR3 here is CASRATSGDYNEQFF. DNA of the CDR3: TGTGCCAGCAGAGCTACTAGCGGAGATTACAATGAGCAGTTCTTC.

The chain carries TRBV6-5 and TRBJ1-2; the D gene is possibly TRBD1 (5 bases). The germline V gene has CDR1 MNHEY and CDR2 SVGAGI. Trimming stripped 6 bases from V and 7 bases from J, with 18 bases between. This CDR3 region has 14 residues. The DNA of the CDR3 is TGTGCCAGCAGAGACCAGGGTCGGCTGAGTGGCTACACCTTC. Protein product: CASRDQGRLSGYTF.

This chain links TRBV29-1 with TRBJ1-3; no definite D call. V lost 2 bases to trimming and J lost 0 bases, with 8 bases between them. The CDR3 is made up of 14 amino acids. The germline CDR1 and CDR2 sequences are SQVTM and ANQGSEA. The CDR3 is CSVESQFSGNTIYF. The DNA of the CDR3 is TGCAGCGTTGAATCACAGTTCTCTGGAAACACCATATATTTT.

V usage is TRBV21-1 and J usage is TRBJ2-7; the table calls TRBD2, which could not be checked here. TRBV21-1 is a known pseudogene. The CDR3 extends over 16 amino acids. The CDR3 protein is CASSKVYRGDSYEQYF. The CDR3 DNA reads TGTGCCAGCAGCAAAGTGTACCGGGGGGATTCCTACGAGCAGTACTTC.

The genes are TRBV5-6 and TRBJ2-7; maybe TRBD1 (6 bases). Trimming cost V 5 bases and J 3 bases, with 12 bases left between them. The CDR3 runs 13 residues. Germline loops: CDR1 SGHDT, CDR2 YYEEEE. The CDR3 bases are TGTGCCAGCAGTAACAGGGAGAGCTACGAGCAGTACTTC. Protein product: CASSNRESYEQYF. The full variable domain, rest sourced from reference TRBV5-6 and TRBJ2-7, is DAGVTQSPTHLIKTRGQQVTLRCSPKSGHDTVSWYQQALGQGPQFIFQYYEEEERQRGNFPDRFSGHQFPNYSSELNVNALLLGDSALYLCASSNRESYEQYFGPGTRLTVT.

This rearrangement joins TRBV5-1 to TRBJ2-5; 9 nucleotides match TRBD1. CDR1 and CDR2 (germline): SGHRS, YFSETQ. The V gene end was trimmed by 0 bases and the J gene end by 7 bases; junction bases not matched to a gene: 7. This CDR3 comprises 15 residues. The CDR3 protein is CASSLEGQGQGTQYF. In nucleotides, the CDR3 is TGCGCCAGCAGCTTGGAGGGACAGGGTCAGGGGACCCAGTACTTC.